Listed below are T cell receptor beta chains from one sample, sequenced in a study of shared T cell receptors in the human thymus. TCRdb's table, derived via immunoSEQ multiplex PCR, lists solely in-frame clones and lacks some. The sample carries 600,000 to 900,000 clones, roughly 88% recorded once. These sequences were also reported in another study, on human thymus T cells.

Sequenced material: thymocytes. These receptors came from a girl under three years old with a congenital heart defect. Each CDR3 is given with its conserved first and last residue. Fields, in order: CDR3 protein, CDR3 DNA, J gene, clone size, V gene, D gene. D genes are given only for firm matches. Size tells how often a clone was seen (once, few, many) or the class of an expanded clone, and some rows leave it out.

CDR3: CASTRGGPTDTQYF; DNA: TGTGCCAGCACCCGGGGGGGGCCAACAGATACGCAGTATTTT; J: TRBJ2-3; size: once; V: TRBV2; D: TRBD2
CDR3: CASSCGGGRRNTEAFF; DNA: TGTGCCAGCAGCTGCGGGGGGGGGAGGAGGAACACTGAAGCTTTCTTT; J: TRBJ1-1; size: NA; V: TRBV7-3; D: NA
CDR3: CASSLGLVETEAFF; DNA: TGTGCCAGCAGTTTAGGACTTGTTGAGACTGAAGCTTTCTTT; J: TRBJ1-1; size: NA; V: TRBV27; D: NA
CDR3: CASSQGNSPLHF; DNA: TGTGCCAGCAGCCAGGGCAATTCACCCCTCCACTTT; J: TRBJ1-6; size: NA; V: TRBV6-5; D: NA
CDR3: CASSSTANSNQPQHF; DNA: TGTGCCAGCAGTTCCACAGCTAATAGCAATCAGCCCCAGCATTTT; J: TRBJ1-5; size: NA; V: TRBV6-5; D: NA
CDR3: CASSLNTQGSPWNEQFF; DNA: TGCGCCAGCAGCCTAAATACACAGGGAAGCCCTTGGAATGAGCAGTTCTTC; J: TRBJ2-1; size: NA; V: TRBV4-1; D: NA
CDR3: CASSSGGYTF; DNA: TGTGCCAGCAGCTCCGGTGGCTACACCTTC; J: TRBJ1-2; size: few; V: TRBV13; D: NA
CDR3: CASSQGDRGRGNQPQHF; DNA: TGTGCCAGCAGCCAGGGGGACAGGGGGCGAGGTAATCAGCCCCAGCATTTT; J: TRBJ1-5; size: NA; V: TRBV7-9; D: TRBD1
CDR3: CASSYQTSGGGDEQFF; DNA: TGTGCCAGCAGCTACCAGACTAGCGGGGGCGGGGATGAGCAGTTCTTC; J: TRBJ2-1; size: NA; V: TRBV5-4; D: TRBD2
CDR3: CATHPGQPNTGELFF; DNA: TGTGCCACACATCCGGGACAGCCGAACACCGGGGAGCTGTTTTTT; J: TRBJ2-2; size: NA; V: TRBV27; D: TRBD1
CDR3: CASRGRAGYTF; DNA: TGTGCCAGCCGAGGGAGGGCTGGCTACACCTTC; J: TRBJ1-2; size: once; V: TRBV5-6; D: NA
CDR3: CASSFRDRGGTEAFF; DNA: TGTGCCAGCTCATTCCGGGACAGGGGAGGGACTGAAGCTTTCTTT; J: TRBJ1-1; size: NA; V: TRBV18; D: TRBD1
CDR3: CASSDDGYRGNEQFF; DNA: TGTGCCAGCAGTGACGATGGTTACAGGGGTAATGAGCAGTTCTTC; J: TRBJ2-1; size: NA; V: TRBV2; D: TRBD1
CDR3: CASSFGTIWDSHNSPLHF; DNA: TGCGCCAGCAGCTTCGGGACAATCTGGGATTCCCATAATTCACCCCTCCACTTT; J: TRBJ1-6; size: NA; V: TRBV5-1; D: NA
CDR3: CASSLVAAGGNANTGELFF; DNA: TGTGCCAGCAGCTTGGTCGCAGCGGGGGGAAACGCGAACACCGGGGAGCTGTTTTTT; J: TRBJ2-2; size: NA; V: TRBV5-4; D: TRBD2
CDR3: CASSPGDRGPRDGYTF; DNA: TGCGCCAGCAGTCCCGGGGACAGGGGCCCAAGGGATGGCTACACCTTC; J: TRBJ1-2; size: NA; V: TRBV10-2; D: TRBD1